Given below is one TCR beta chain in context. Its target is unknown. The data are from a study of blood T cells in healthy people across ages. Looking at the study overall: The template switching approach captured approximately one barcoded beta molecule for every two T cells. Study-wide results and caveats: In long-lived donors, naive CD4+ cell counts and diversity exceeded those of aged donors. Estimated diversity that came from one million T cells was considered an underestimate.

Using a J-beta primer mix together with a sample-barcoded 5' primer, a second PCR was run for roughly 6 to 11 cycles. Using its own MiXCR run on the 5' RACE reads, TCRdb lists one record per CDR3 protein. The sample contains 1.4 million to 1.5 million distinct CDR3 sequences, approximately 40% of which appear only once. J was trimmed by 7 bases and V by 0 bases; bases with no gene match: 8. Germline V gives CDR1 DFQATT, CDR2 SNEGSKA (reference sequence). CDR3 size: 15 residues. Healthy Caucasians from Russia aged roughly 6 to 100 served as donors. This TCR came from a woman aged 18-35 years in good health. The V and J genes are TRBV20-1 and TRBJ2-1, with 8 bases aligning to TRBD2. The specimen was blood. CDR3 protein: CSARDPGGPGNEQFF. The CDR3 DNA reads as TGCAGTGCTAGAGATCCGGGGGGGCCCGGGAATGAGCAGTTCTTC.